What follows describes a single TCR beta chain. What it binds is unknown. The data derive from a study of cytomegalovirus exposure and HLA in healthy donors. Broader study findings: Rare TCR sequences predominated, though certain public TCRs were found in many donors. The authors enumerated around 150 TCR beta chains as linked to cytomegalovirus.

The assay was immunoSEQ multiplex PCR, and TCRdb's table has in-frame clones only and misses some. This table holds more than 95,000 clones, around 94% found once. With 5 bases clipped from V and 1 base from J, the junction kept 11 bases outside the gene matches. This CDR3 has 17 amino acids. Germline V gene data show CDR1 as SGHAT and CDR2 as FQNNGV. Material: PBMCs. V and J are TRBV11-2 and TRBJ1-1; 9 bases agree with TRBD1. The source is a woman aged 18-29 years in good health and CMV-seronegative. The CDR3 sequence: CASSLPGQGGRNTEAFF. The CDR3 nucleotides are TGTGCCAGCAGCCTTCCGGGACAGGGAGGTCGGAACACTGAAGCTTTCTTT.